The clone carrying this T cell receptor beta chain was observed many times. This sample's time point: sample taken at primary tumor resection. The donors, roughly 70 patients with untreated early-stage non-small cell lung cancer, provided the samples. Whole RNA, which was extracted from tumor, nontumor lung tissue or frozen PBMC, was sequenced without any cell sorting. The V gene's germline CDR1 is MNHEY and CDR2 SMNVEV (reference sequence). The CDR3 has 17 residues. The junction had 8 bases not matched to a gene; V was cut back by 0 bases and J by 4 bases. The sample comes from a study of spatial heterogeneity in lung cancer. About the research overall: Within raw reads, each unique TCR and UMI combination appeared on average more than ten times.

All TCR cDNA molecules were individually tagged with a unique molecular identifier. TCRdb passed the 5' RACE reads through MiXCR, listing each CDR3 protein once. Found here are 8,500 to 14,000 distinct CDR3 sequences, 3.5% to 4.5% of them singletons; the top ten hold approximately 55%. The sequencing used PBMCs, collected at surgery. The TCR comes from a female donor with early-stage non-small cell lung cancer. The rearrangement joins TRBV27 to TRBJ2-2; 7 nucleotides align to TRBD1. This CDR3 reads CASSLSYTGESTGELFF. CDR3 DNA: TGTGCCAGCAGTTTATCGTACACAGGGGAAAGCACCGGGGAGCTGTTTTTT.